This TCR beta chain was captured in a study of cytomegalovirus exposure and HLA in healthy donors. PCR primers comprised 60 Vbeta and 13 Jbeta primers. Profiled with immunoSEQ multiplex PCR; TCRdb holds only in-frame clones, not every one. The data show roughly 160,000 clones, 75% to 90% seen once. This clone has a handful of counts. Its specificity is not known. Distinct nucleotide sequences in the sample also encode this CDR3. The CDR3 is 14 residues long. The V end lost 4 bases, the J end lost 1 base, and 10 bases lay between the germline ends. The germline V gene has CDR1 MGHRA and CDR2 YSYEKL. Study-level findings and limits: Follow-up analysis later connected one missense variant in DCLRE1C with trimming of TCR beta V- and J-genes. Solely CMV serostatus was available to characterize immune exposure. HLA allele associations emerged for under 20,000 TCR beta sequences in a later analysis, at 0.05 false discovery rate. The study recorded 164 TCR beta chains that were cytomegalovirus-associated.

The receptor comes from a boy aged 2 to 10 in good health and CMV-seronegative. The sample consisted of PBMCs. This chain joins TRBV4-1 and TRBJ2-5; D gene unclear. CDR3 sequence: CASSPLGGQETQYF. Written as DNA, the CDR3 is TGCGCCAGCAGCCCCCTTGGCGGCCAAGAGACCCAGTACTTC.